This TCR beta chain came from a study of cytomegalovirus exposure and HLA in healthy donors. Overall study results and limits: For most TCR sequences rarity was the rule, although some public TCRs occurred in many donors. Some V segments, including TRBV6-2 and TRBV6-3, were excluded as indistinguishable.

On this clone itself: Its antigen is as yet unknown.

Researchers ran the PCR with 60 Vbeta and 13 Jbeta primers. Using immunoSEQ multiplex PCR, the repertoire was profiled, and TCRdb retains in-frame clones only, with some absent. The top ten hold 3% of the sample, which has about 52,000 clones, approximately 70% seen once. Germline assignment: CDR1 PRHDT and CDR2 FYEKMQ (reference sequence). The CDR3 length is 12 residues. Trimming removed 5 bases from V and 5 bases from J, with 9 bases in between. The clonotype originates from a man between 18 and 29 years old in good health and CMV-seronegative. The J gene is TRBJ1-2, the V gene TRBV13, with a tentative D call TRBD1 (5 bases). The sequenced material came from PBMCs. The CDR3 nucleotides are TGTGCCAGCAGCCAAGGACAATATGGCTACACCTTC. Amino acids: CASSQGQYGYTF.